This note documents a single TCR beta chain sequence. The antigen it binds to is not known. It has no much larger one-base neighbor in the sample; base qualities were not kept. This record comes from a study of blood T cell repertoires in COVID-19 (dated by TCRdb to the early 2020s). Looking at the study overall: The collaborator samples originated in the United States, Italy and Spain and spanned the acute and convalescent phases of COVID-19. The material from the prospective study consisted of cDNA or gDNA derived from T cells, B-cell-depleted T cells, or PBMCs. The dataset comprised deeply sampled blood TCRbeta repertoires from subjects exposed to, actively infected with, or recovered from COVID-19. The repertoires were released in a freely available public database intended as a resource for research on the immune response to SARS-CoV-2. The samples were drawn from the first 160 participants of the ongoing ImmuneRACE study and from some 1,300 subjects provided by 6 global collaborators. A de-identified subject ID, COVID-19 status, age in years and sex were almost always included in the sample metadata. Where available, HLA class I and class II types were taken from metadata supplied by the sample provider and were not determined by assay-based typing.

Each collaborating institution followed its own protocols to collect whole blood in K2EDTA tubes. Collaborator samples were shipped for TCRbeta analysis as frozen whole blood, isolated PBMCs, or DNA extracted from either sample type. Findings and caveats that apply to the study as a whole: Clinical and demographic metadata were provided uncurated, with the amount varying by source and participant.

The CDR3 runs 13 residues from the cysteine to the phenylalanine. Only CDR3 DNA remains: 39 bases, in frame from the first base. The germline ends are 9 bases apart after V is trimmed by 3 bases and J by 4 bases. The germline V gene gives CDR1 as SGHVS and CDR2 as FNYEAQ. TCRbeta CDR3 regions were amplified from genomic DNA using the immunoSEQ Assay, a bias-controlled multiplex PCR. As for how the authors treated the data: Nucleated cell counts per sample were estimated from amplification of reference gene primers within the assay. Sequence reads were collapsed and filtered to measure the absolute abundance of every unique TCRbeta CDR3 rearrangement. For each sample, productive Simpson clonality was calculated by taking the square root of Simpson's diversity index across productive rearrangements. TCRdb limited this immuneACCESS table to in-frame rearrangements with V and J called. A share of clones is missing; checked studies link under half to unresolved V genes, and the rest is unexplained. Clone size and the V and J calls come from that table; the DNA yielded D and trimming. Recorded for this sample are 84,000 or so clones; about three quarters of them occurred a single time. The ten largest account for just under 10% of the sample.

The origin of this receptor is a human donor in a cohort sampled during active COVID-19. The sequencing input was peripheral blood. The receptor chain draws on TRBV7-6 and TRBJ1-2; a tentative D match to TRBD1 spans 6 bases. The nucleotide sequence reads TGTGCCAGCAGCTTTGGGGGCGGCTATGGCTACACCTTC. Protein translation: CASSFGGGYGYTF.